This T cell receptor beta chain was sequenced in a study of neurological immune-mediated disorders. The V and J ends lost 5 bases and 1 base respectively, with 11 bases between them. Germline V gene lookup returns CDR1 SGHTA and CDR2 FQGNSA. There are 14 residues in the CDR3. A 10-nucleotide random UMI tagged transcripts in template-switch 5'RACE cDNA synthesis. One entry per CDR3 protein, called by TCRdb with MiXCR from the 5' RACE reads. The profile shows approximately 50,000 distinct CDR3 sequences, 7% to 9% of them singletons. Study observations and caveats: Patients with HTLV-1-associated myelopathy had the highest level of TCR clonal expansion, whereas patients with multiple sclerosis had the lowest level, falling beneath the level found in healthy controls.

Ten or more counts support this clonotype. What it binds is not known. Documented time point: longitudinal time-point 3. Unsorted libraries were generated from 2 million PBMCs. These cells had been stored in RNAlater at -80 C. This receptor was identified in a middle-aged woman in good health. The chain has TRBV7-2 and TRBJ1-1; D is ambiguous. Sequenced material: PBMCs. The CDR3 coding sequence is TGTGCCAGCAGCATAGGACGGTCGAACACTGAAGCTTTCTTT. Residues: CASSIGRSNTEAFF.